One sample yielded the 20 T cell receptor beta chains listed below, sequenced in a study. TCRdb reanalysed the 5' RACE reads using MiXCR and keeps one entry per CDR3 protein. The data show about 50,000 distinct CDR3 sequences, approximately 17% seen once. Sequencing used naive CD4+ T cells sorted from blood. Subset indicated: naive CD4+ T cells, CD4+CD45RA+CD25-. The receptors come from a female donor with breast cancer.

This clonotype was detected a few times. CDR3 residues: CASSALGQGASDTQYF. The CDR3 DNA is TGTGCCAGCAGCGCATTGGGACAGGGGGCCTCCGATACGCAGTATTTT. The chain couples TRBV5-6 to TRBJ2-3, with TRBD1 identical over 12 bases. This CDR3 spans 16 amino acids. Germline V gene data show CDR1 as SGHDT and CDR2 as YYEEEE. J was trimmed by 6 bases and V by 4 bases; bases with no gene match: 9.

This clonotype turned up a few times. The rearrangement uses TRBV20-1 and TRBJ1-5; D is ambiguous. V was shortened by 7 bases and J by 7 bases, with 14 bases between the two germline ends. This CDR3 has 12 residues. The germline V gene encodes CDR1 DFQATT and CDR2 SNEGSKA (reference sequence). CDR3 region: CSVLGYGQPQHF. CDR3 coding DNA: TGCAGTGTTCTGGGATACGGCCAGCCCCAGCATTTT.

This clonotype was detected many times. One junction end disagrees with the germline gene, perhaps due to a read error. In nucleotides, the CDR3 is TGCAGCGTGGAAGGACAGGGCTACGAGCAGTACTTC. It encodes CSVEGQGYEQYF. This chain connects TRBV29-1 to TRBJ2-7; 8 bases are shared with TRBD1. In germline, CDR1 is SQVTM, CDR2 ANQGSEA. This CDR3 region has 12 residues.

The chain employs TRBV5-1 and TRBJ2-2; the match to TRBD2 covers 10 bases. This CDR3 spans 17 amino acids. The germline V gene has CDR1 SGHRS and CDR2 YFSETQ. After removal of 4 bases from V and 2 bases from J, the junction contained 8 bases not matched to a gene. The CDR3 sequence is CASSLTTSGTNTGELFF. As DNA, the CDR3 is TGCGCCAGCAGCCTGACCACTAGCGGGACAAACACCGGGGAGCTGTTTTTT.

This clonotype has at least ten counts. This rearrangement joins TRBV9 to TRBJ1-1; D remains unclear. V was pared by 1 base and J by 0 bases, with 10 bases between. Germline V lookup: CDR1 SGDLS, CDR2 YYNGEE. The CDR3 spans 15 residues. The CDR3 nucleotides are TGTGCCAGCAGCGTAAACGTTATCATGAACACTGAAGCTTTCTTT. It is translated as CASSVNVIMNTEAFF.

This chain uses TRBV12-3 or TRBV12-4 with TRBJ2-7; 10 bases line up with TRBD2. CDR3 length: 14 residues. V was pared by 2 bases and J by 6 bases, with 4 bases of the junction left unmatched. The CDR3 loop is CASSLIASGSEQYF. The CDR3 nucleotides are TGTGCCAGCAGTTTAATAGCTAGCGGGAGCGAGCAGTACTTC.

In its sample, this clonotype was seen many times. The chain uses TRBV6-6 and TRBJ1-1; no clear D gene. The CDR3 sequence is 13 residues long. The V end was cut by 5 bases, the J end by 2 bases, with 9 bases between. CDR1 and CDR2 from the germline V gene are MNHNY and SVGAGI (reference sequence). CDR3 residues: CASSRNSNTEAFF. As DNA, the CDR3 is TGTGCCAGCAGTCGAAACAGCAACACTGAAGCTTTCTTT.

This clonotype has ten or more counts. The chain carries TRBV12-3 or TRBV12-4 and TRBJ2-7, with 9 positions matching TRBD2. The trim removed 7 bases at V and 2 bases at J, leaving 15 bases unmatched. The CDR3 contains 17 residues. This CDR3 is CASTPGRLAEVTYEQYF. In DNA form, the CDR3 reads TGTGCCAGCACCCCTGGACGACTAGCGGAGGTAACCTACGAGCAGTACTTC.

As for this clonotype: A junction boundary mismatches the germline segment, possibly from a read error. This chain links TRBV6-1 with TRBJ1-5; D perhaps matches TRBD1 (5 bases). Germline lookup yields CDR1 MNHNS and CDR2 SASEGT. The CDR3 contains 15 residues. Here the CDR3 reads CASKSWDGSKQPQHF. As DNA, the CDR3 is TGTGCCAGCAAAAGTTGGGACGGAAGCAAGCAGCCCCAGCATTTT.

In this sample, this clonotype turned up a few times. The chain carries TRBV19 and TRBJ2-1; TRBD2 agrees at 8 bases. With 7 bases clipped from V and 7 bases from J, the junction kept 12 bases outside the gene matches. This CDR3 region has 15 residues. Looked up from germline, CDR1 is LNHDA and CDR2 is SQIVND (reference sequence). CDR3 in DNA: TGTGCCAGTACCCTGCGACCTAGCGGGCCAAATGAGCAGTTCTTC. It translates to CASTLRPSGPNEQFF.

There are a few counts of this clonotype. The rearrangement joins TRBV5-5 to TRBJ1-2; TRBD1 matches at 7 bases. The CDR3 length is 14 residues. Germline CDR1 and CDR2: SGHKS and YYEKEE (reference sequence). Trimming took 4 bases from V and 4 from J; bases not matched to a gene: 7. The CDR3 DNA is TGTGCCAGCAGCGCCGGGACAGCTATCTATGGCTACACCTTC. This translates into CASSAGTAIYGYTF.

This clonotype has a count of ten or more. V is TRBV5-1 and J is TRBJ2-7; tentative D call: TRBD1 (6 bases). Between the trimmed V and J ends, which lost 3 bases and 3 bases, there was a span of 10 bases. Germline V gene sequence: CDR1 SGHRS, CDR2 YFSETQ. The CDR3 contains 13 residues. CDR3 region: CASSSGAIYEQYF. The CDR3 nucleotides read TGCGCCAGCAGCTCAGGGGCGATCTACGAGCAGTACTTC.

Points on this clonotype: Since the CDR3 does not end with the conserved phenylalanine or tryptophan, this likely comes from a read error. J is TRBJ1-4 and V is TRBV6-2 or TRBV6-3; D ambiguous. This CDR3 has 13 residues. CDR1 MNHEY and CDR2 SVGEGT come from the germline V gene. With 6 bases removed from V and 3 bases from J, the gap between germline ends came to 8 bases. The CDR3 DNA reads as TGTGCCAGCAGCCCGCCGGCTAATGAAAAACTGTTTTGT. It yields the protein CASSPPANEKLFC.

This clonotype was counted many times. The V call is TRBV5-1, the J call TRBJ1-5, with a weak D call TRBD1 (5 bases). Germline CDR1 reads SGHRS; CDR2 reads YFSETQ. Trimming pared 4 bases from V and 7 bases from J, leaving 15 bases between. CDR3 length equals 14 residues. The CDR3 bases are TGCGCCAGCAGCGTGGACAACCCGGGACAGCCCCAGCATTTT. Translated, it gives CASSVDNPGQPQHF. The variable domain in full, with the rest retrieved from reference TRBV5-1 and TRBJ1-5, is KAGVTQTPRYLIKTRGQQVTLSCSPISGHRSVSWYQQTPGQGLQFLFEYFSETQRNKGNFPGRFSGRQFSNSRSEMNVSTLELGDSALYLCASSVDNPGQPQHFGDGTRLSIL.

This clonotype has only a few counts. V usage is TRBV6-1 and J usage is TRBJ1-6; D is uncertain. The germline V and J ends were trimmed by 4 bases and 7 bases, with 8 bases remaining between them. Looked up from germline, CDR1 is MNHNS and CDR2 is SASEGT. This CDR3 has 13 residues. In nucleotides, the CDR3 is TGTGCCAGCAGTGTCATGGCGAATTCACCCCTCCACTTT. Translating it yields CASSVMANSPLHF.

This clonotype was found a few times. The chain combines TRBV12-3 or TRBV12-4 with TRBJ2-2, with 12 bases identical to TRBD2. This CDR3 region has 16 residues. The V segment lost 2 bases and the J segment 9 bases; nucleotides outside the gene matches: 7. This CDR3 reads CASSLLAGGHGRELFF. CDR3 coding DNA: TGTGCCAGCAGTTTACTAGCGGGAGGGCATGGCAGGGAGCTGTTTTTT.

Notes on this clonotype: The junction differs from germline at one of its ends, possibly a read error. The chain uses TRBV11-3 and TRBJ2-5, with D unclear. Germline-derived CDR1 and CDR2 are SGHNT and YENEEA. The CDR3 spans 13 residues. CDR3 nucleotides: TGTGCCAGCGGCTTACCCGTGGGGGAGACCCAGTACTTC. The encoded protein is CASGLPVGETQYF.

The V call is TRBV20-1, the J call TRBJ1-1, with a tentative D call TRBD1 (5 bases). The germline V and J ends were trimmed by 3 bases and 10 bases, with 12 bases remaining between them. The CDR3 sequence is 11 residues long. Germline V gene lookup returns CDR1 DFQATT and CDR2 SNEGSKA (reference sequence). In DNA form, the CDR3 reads TGCAGTGCTAGTGTCCCGAGGGGAGCTTTCTTT. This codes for CSASVPRGAFF.

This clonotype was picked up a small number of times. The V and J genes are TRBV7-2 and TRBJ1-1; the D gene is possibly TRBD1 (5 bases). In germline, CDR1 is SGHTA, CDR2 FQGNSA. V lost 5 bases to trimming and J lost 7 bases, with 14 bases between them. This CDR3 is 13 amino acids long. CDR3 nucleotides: TGTGCCAGCAGCATTTGGACTGGGGGTGAAGCTTTCTTT. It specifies CASSIWTGGEAFF. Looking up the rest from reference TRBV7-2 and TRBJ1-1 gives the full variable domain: GAGVSQSPSNKVTEKGKDVELRCDPISGHTALYWYRQSLGQGLEFLIYFQGNSAPDKSGLPSDRFSAERTGGSVSTLTIQRTQQEDSAVYLCASSIWTGGEAFFGQGTRLTVV.

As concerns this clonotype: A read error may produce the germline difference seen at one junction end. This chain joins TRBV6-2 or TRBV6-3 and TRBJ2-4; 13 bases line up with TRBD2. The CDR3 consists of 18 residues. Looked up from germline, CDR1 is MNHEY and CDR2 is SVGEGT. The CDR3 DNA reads TGTGCCAGCAGTTACTCGACTAGCGGGAGGCTAGCCAAAAGCATTCAGTACTTC. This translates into CASSYSTSGRLAKSIQYF.